This passage covers 12 T cell receptor beta chains from one sample sequenced in a study of blood T cell repertoires in COVID-19. TCRdb's copy holds only in-frame clones and misses some; the assay was immunoSEQ multiplex PCR. The table records approximately 170,000 clones, about nine tenths of them present only once. What was sequenced was peripheral blood. The receptor set was obtained from a man between 18 and 35 years old who had recovered from COVID-19.

The chain links TRBV6-5 to TRBJ2-7; 7 bases fit TRBD1. The CDR3 sequence is 15 residues long. Losses at the gene ends were 0 bases for V and 2 bases for J; bases not matched to a gene: 4. Germline CDR1 reads MNHEY; CDR2 reads SVGAGI. DNA of the CDR3: TGTGCCAGCAGTTACTCGAGACAGGGTACCTACGAGCAGTACTTC. Translating gives CASSYSRQGTYEQYF.

This clone appeared a few times. This chain connects TRBV9 to TRBJ2-2, with 10 bases fitting TRBD1. The CDR3 covers 15 residues. V was clipped by 3 bases and J by 5 bases; unmatched bases: 4. Germline V gives CDR1 SGDLS, CDR2 YYNGEE. This CDR3 reads CASSERDRGTGELFF. The CDR3 coding sequence is TGTGCCAGCAGCGAACGGGACAGGGGAACCGGGGAGCTGTTTTTT.

Remarks on this clone: Distinct nucleotide sequences in the sample also encode this CDR3. J is TRBJ2-7 and V is TRBV10-3; 8 positions agree with TRBD1. J was trimmed by 4 bases and V by 5 bases; bases with no gene match: 7. The CDR3 is made up of 14 amino acids. Germline loops: CDR1 ENHRY, CDR2 SYGVKD. Here the CDR3 reads CAISPGTGSYEQYF. CDR3 nucleotides: TGTGCCATCAGTCCCGGGACAGGTTCGTACGAGCAGTACTTC.

The chain has TRBV6-2 or TRBV6-3 and TRBJ2-7; 13 bases are shared with TRBD2. V lost 1 base to trimming and J lost 6 bases; unmatched junction nucleotides: 6. CDR3 size: 16 residues. Per germline, CDR1 MNHEY and CDR2 SVGEGT. In DNA form, the CDR3 reads TGTGCCAGCAGTTACTTCGGGGGACTAGCGGGGAGCGAGCAGTACTTC. It codes for CASSYFGGLAGSEQYF.

The chain combines TRBV19 with TRBJ2-2, with D perhaps TRBD2 (5 bases). Germline assignment: CDR1 LNHDA and CDR2 SQIVND (reference sequence). The CDR3 is 14 amino acids. V lost 3 bases, J lost 5 bases, and 10 bases lay in between. As DNA, the CDR3 is TGTGCCAGTAGTATGGCTAGCAGGACCGGGGAGCTGTTTTTT. Protein product: CASSMASRTGELFF. Full variable domain (remainder filled in from reference TRBV19 and TRBJ2-2): DGGITQSPKYLFRKEGQNVTLSCEQNLNHDAMYWYRQDPGQGLRLIYYSQIVNDFQKGDIAEGYSVSREKKESFPLTVTSAQKNPTAFYLCASSMASRTGELFFGEGSRLTVL.

The J gene is TRBJ2-1, the V gene TRBV19; 8 nucleotides agree with TRBD1. V shed 5 bases, J shed 5 bases, and the junction held 14 bases outside the gene matches. The CDR3 spans 17 residues. Germline V gene data show CDR1 as LNHDA and CDR2 as SQIVND (reference sequence). In DNA form, the CDR3 reads TGTGCCAGTAGTGGGGGCTCTACAGGGGGGTTTAACAATGAGCAGTTCTTC. It translates to CASSGGSTGGFNNEQFF.

This chain links TRBV5-4 with TRBJ2-7, with TRBD2 identical over 8 bases. V gave up 4 bases and J gave up 3 bases; unmatched junction bases: 12. Germline loops: CDR1 SGHNT, CDR2 YYREEE (reference sequence). The length of the CDR3 is 16 residues. The CDR3 nucleotides read TGTGCCAGCAGCGTCCGACCAGCGGGAGCGAGCTACGAGCAGTACTTC. Translating it yields CASSVRPAGASYEQYF.

The chain uses TRBV27 and TRBJ1-6; 8 positions match TRBD1. CDR3 length equals 15 residues. Germline V CDR1 and CDR2: MNHEY, SMNVEV (reference sequence). V gave up 5 bases and J gave up 10 bases; unmatched junction bases: 10. CDR3 DNA: TGTGCCAGCAGTCCTCGGGACAGGAAGGTGTCACCCCTCCACTTT. It is translated as CASSPRDRKVSPLHF.

The V and J genes are TRBV5-4 and TRBJ1-4; the D is unclear. This CDR3 spans 13 amino acids. The germline gives CDR1 SGHNT, CDR2 YYREEE (reference sequence). V was cut by 0 bases and J by 12 bases, with 12 bases left in between. The CDR3 here is CASSLVGSGELFF. CDR3 sequence (DNA): TGTGCCAGCAGCTTGGTCGGATCCGGGGAACTGTTTTTT.

The V gene is TRBV10-3, the J gene TRBJ2-7; 7 nucleotides match TRBD1. Germline values: CDR1 ENHRY, CDR2 SYGVKD. CDR3 size: 12 residues. V dropped 9 bases and J dropped 2; count of bases not matched to a gene: 4. CDR3 coding DNA: TGTGCCATTTGGGACAGCCCCTACGAGCAGTACTTC. Its translation: CAIWDSPYEQYF.

This clone was picked up one time. This sequence joins TRBV4-1 and TRBJ2-3, with 7 bases aligning to TRBD1. Trimming took 2 bases from V and 0 from J; bases not matched to a gene: 8. This CDR3 comprises 17 residues. Germline V CDR1 and CDR2: MGHRA, YSYEKL. This chain's CDR3 is CASSQYGTVTSTDTQYF. The CDR3 DNA is TGCGCCAGCAGCCAATACGGGACAGTGACTAGCACAGATACGCAGTATTTT.

This clone occurred once. One junction end does not reproduce the germline sequence, and a read error may be involved. The J gene is TRBJ2-3, the V gene TRBV7-9; D not resolved. CDR1 and CDR2 (germline): SEHNR, FQNEAQ (reference sequence). The CDR3 has 8 amino acids. CDR3 region: CASSLPSF. The CDR3 bases are TGTGCCAGCAGCTTACCGTCTTTT.